Listed here are 10 T cell receptor beta chains from one sample, sequenced in a study of T cell responses to AZD1222 COVID-19 vaccine. Repertoires were generated with immunoSEQ multiplex PCR, while TCRdb's copy carries only in-frame clones and drops some. The data show 200,000 or so clones, roughly 92% seen once. The sequences come from peripheral blood, collected 28 days after the second AZD1222 dose. The receptors derive from an adult who received the AZD1222 COVID-19 vaccine.

This clone appeared a single time. The V gene is TRBV24-1, the J gene TRBJ1-1, with no clear D. Looked up from germline, CDR1 is KGHDR and CDR2 is SFDVKD. The CDR3 has 10 residues. The DNA of the CDR3 is TGTCCTTGGAAGAACACTGAAGCTTTCTTT. Translation gives CPWKNTEAFF.

This clone occurred once. This chain uses TRBV29-1 with TRBJ1-1; no definite D call. Germline V gene data show CDR1 as SQVTM and CDR2 as ANQGSEA. Deletions cut 4 bases from V and 2 bases from J, with 11 bases between. The CDR3 has 13 amino acids. In DNA, the CDR3 is TGCAGCGTTGTTTCTTTTACCAACACTGAAGCTTTCTTT. Amino acid sequence: CSVVSFTNTEAFF.

This chain uses TRBV3-1 (or the pseudogene TRBV3-2) with TRBJ1-2; D perhaps matches TRBD1 (5 bases). Germline-derived CDR1 and CDR2 are LGHDT and YNNKEL (reference sequence). This CDR3 spans 12 amino acids. V was clipped by 1 base and J by 10 bases, with 10 bases between them. Here the CDR3 reads CASSQVQGDYTF. DNA for the CDR3: TGTGCCAGCAGCCAAGTGCAGGGAGACTACACCTTC.

The chain links TRBV15 to TRBJ1-3; D is perhaps TRBD1 (5 bases). Trimming removed 6 bases at V and 0 bases at J, with 9 bases between. The CDR3 consists of 14 residues. Germline lookup yields CDR1 LNHNV and CDR2 YYDKDF (reference sequence). CDR3 loop: CATRDTFSGNTIYF. CDR3 bases: TGTGCCACCAGGGACACCTTCTCTGGAAACACCATATATTTT.

This chain links TRBV6-5 with TRBJ1-5; D remains unclear. Germline values: CDR1 MNHEY, CDR2 SVGAGI. The germline V and J ends were trimmed by 0 bases and 0 bases, with 6 bases remaining between them. CDR3 size: 15 residues. The DNA for the CDR3 is TGTGCCAGCAGTTACTCGGCAGCTAGCAATCAGCCCCAGCATTTT. This translates into CASSYSAASNQPQHF.

The rearrangement uses TRBV4-1 and TRBJ1-1; 7 positions match TRBD1. V lost 3 bases to trimming and J lost 7 bases; unmatched junction nucleotides: 11. The CDR3 is 15 residues long. Germline V gene sequence: CDR1 MGHRA, CDR2 YSYEKL. The CDR3 reads CASSHRGGRDGEAFF. Here the CDR3 DNA reads TGCGCCAGCAGCCACAGGGGGGGGCGCGACGGTGAAGCTTTCTTT.

The chain combines TRBV5-1 with TRBJ1-5; D not certain. Germline values: CDR1 SGHRS, CDR2 YFSETQ. There are 15 residues in the CDR3. V gave up 0 bases and J gave up 1 base, with 8 bases separating them. The chain's CDR3 is CASSLDGRSNQPQHF. DNA of the CDR3: TGCGCCAGCAGCTTGGATGGCAGAAGCAATCAGCCCCAGCATTTT.

This sequence joins TRBV11-2 and TRBJ1-3, with no clear D. CDR3 length equals 16 residues. Germline V lookup: CDR1 SGHAT, CDR2 FQNNGV. Trimming took off 0 bases at V and 6 bases at J, with 15 bases between the two ends. CDR3 amino acids: CASSLEILNLKNTIYF. CDR3 DNA sequence: TGTGCCAGCAGCTTAGAGATCCTTAATCTTAAAAACACCATATATTTT.

V gene TRBV7-9 combines with J gene TRBJ1-1; D call uncertain. V shed 5 bases and J shed 2 bases, with 15 bases lying between them. This CDR3 is built from 15 residues. Germline loops: CDR1 SEHNR, CDR2 FQNEAQ (reference sequence). DNA for the CDR3: TGTGCCAGCAGCCACGGACGGGTTGGAAACACTGAAGCTTTCTTT. Translating gives CASSHGRVGNTEAFF.

V gene TRBV28 combines with J gene TRBJ1-6; D not resolved. The germline V gene encodes CDR1 MDHEN and CDR2 SYDVKM. Trimming shortened V by 6 bases and J by 12 bases, and 9 bases separated the two germline ends. This CDR3 is built from 11 residues. CDR3 residues: CASRAQEPLHF. In DNA, the CDR3 is TGTGCCAGCAGAGCTCAGGAACCCCTCCACTTT.